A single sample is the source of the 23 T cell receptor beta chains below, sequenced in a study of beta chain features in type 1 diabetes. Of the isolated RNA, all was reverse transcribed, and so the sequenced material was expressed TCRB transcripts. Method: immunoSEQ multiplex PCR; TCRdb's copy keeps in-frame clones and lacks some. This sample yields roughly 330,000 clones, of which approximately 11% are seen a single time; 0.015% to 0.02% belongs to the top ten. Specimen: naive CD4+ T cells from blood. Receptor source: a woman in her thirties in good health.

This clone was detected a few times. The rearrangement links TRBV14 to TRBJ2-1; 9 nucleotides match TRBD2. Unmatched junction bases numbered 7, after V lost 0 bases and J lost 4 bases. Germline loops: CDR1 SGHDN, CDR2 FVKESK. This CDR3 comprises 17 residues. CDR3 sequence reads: CASSQDLRLAGYNEQFF. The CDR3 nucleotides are TGTGCCAGCAGCCAAGATCTCCGGCTAGCGGGATACAATGAGCAGTTCTTC. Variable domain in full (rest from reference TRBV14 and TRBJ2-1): EAGVTQFPSHSVIEKGQTVTLRCDPISGHDNLYWYRRVMGKEIKFLLHFVKESKQDESGMPNNRFLAERTGGTYSTLKVQPAELEDSGVYFCASSQDLRLAGYNEQFFGPGTRLTVL.

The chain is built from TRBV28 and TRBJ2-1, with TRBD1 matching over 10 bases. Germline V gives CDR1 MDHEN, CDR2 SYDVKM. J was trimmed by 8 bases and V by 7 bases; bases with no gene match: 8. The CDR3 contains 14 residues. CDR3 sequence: CASISGQGIHEQFF. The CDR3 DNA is TGTGCCAGCATTTCGGGACAGGGGATCCATGAGCAGTTCTTC.

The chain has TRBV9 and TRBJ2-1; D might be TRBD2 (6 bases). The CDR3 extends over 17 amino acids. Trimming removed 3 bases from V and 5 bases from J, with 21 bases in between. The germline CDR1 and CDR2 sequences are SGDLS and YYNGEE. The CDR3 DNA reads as TGTGCCAGCAGCGCCGCGTACTTGGCGGGCGGGGACAATGAGCAGTTCTTC. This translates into CASSAAYLAGGDNEQFF.

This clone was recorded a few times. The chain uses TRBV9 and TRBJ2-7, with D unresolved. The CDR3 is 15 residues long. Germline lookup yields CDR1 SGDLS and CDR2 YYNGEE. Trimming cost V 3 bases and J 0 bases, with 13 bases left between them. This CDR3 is CASSARLERSYEQYF. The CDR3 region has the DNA TGTGCCAGCAGCGCCCGGCTAGAGCGCTCCTACGAGCAGTACTTC.

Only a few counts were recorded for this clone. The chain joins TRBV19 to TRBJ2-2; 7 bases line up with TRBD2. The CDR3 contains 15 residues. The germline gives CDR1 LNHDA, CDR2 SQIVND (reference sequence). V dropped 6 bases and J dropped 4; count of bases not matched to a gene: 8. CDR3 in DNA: TGTGCCAGTAGCACAAAGGGACTACTCACCGGGGAGCTGTTTTTT. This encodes CASSTKGLLTGELFF.

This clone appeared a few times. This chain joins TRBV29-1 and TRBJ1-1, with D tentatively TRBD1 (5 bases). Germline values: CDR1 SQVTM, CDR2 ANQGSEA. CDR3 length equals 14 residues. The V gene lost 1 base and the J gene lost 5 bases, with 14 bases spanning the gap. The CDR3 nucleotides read TGCAGCGTTGAAGTCAGGGAGGGGAGAACTGAAGCTTTCTTT. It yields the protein CSVEVREGRTEAFF.

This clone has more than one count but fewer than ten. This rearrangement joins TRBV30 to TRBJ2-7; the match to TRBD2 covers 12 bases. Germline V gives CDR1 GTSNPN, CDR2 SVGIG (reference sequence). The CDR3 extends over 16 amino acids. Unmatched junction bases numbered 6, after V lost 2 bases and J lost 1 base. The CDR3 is CAWSPRGTSGSYEQYF. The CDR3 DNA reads TGTGCCTGGAGTCCCCGAGGGACTAGCGGGTCCTACGAGCAGTACTTC.

Here the CDR3 reads CAWAGLAVSTDTQYF. The DNA of the CDR3 is TGTGCCTGGGCGGGACTAGCGGTCAGCACAGATACGCAGTATTTT. J is TRBJ2-3 and V is TRBV30, with 11 bases identical to TRBD2. The CDR3 has 15 amino acids. Trimming at V came to 5 bases and at J to 0 bases, leaving 4 bases not matched to a gene. Germline CDR1 is GTSNPN and CDR2 is SVGIG (reference sequence).

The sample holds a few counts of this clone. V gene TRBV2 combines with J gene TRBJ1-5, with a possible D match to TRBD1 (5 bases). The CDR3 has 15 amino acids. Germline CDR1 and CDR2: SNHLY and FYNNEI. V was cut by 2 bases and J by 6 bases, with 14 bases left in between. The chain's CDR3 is CASSEYSGGGQPQHF. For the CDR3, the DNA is TGTGCCAGCAGTGAATATTCGGGGGGTGGTCAGCCCCAGCATTTT.

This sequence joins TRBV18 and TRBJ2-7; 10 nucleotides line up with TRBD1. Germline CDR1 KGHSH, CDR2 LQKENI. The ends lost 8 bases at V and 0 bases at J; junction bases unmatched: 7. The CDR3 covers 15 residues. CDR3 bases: TGTGCCAGCATAACCGGGACAGGGGACTCCTACGAGCAGTACTTC. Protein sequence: CASITGTGDSYEQYF.

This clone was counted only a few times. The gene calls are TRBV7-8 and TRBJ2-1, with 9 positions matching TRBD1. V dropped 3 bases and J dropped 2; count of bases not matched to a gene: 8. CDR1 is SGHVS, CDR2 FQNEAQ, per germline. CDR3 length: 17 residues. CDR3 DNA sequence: TGTGCCAGCAGCTTCAGAGCGGGGACAGGGACCTACAATGAGCAGTTCTTC. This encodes CASSFRAGTGTYNEQFF.

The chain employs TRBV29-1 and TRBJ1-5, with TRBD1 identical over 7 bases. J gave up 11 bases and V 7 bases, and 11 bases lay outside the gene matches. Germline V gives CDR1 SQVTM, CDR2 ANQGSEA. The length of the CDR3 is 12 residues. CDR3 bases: TGCAGCGCCGGGACAGCCAGGTCATCCCAGCATTTT. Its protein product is CSAGTARSSQHF.

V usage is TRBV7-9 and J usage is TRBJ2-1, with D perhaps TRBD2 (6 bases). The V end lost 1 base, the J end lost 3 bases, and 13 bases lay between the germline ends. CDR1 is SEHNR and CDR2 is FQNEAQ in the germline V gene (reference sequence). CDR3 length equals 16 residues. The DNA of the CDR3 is TGTGCCAGCAGCTTAGGGGTCGGGAGAATCTACAATGAGCAGTTCTTC. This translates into CASSLGVGRIYNEQFF.

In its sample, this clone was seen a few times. CDR3: CASSDRGSYGYTF. DNA for the CDR3: TGTGCCAGCAGTGACAGGGGGAGCTATGGCTACACCTTC. The chain carries TRBV25-1 and TRBJ1-2; 7 nucleotides align to TRBD1. Trimming cost V 3 bases and J 4 bases; bases outside gene matches: 2. The germline gives CDR1 MGHDK, CDR2 SYGVNS. The CDR3 length is 13 residues.

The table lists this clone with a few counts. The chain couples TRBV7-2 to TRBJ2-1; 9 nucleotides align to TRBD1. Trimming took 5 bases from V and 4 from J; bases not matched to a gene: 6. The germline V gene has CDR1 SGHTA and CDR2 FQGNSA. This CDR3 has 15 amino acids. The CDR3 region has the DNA TGTGCCAGCAGCCTCTGGACAGGGGATTACAATGAGCAGTTCTTC. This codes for CASSLWTGDYNEQFF.

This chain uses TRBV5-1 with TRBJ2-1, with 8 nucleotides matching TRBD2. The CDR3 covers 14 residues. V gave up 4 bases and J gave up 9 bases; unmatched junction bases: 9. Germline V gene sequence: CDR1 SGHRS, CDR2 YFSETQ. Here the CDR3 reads CASSRGLAGGEQFF. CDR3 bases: TGCGCCAGCAGCCGTGGACTAGCCGGGGGTGAGCAGTTCTTC. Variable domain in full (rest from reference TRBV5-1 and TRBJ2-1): KAGVTQTPRYLIKTRGQQVTLSCSPISGHRSVSWYQQTPGQGLQFLFEYFSETQRNKGNFPGRFSGRQFSNSRSEMNVSTLELGDSALYLCASSRGLAGGEQFFGPGTRLTVL.

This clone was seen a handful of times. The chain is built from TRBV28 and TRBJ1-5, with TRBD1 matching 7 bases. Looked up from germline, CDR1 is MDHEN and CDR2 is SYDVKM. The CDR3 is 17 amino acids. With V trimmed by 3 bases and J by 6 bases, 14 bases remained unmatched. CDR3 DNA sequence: TGTGCCAGCAGTTTGATATGGGCGCAGGGGGGCGGTCAGCCCCAGCATTTT. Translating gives CASSLIWAQGGGQPQHF. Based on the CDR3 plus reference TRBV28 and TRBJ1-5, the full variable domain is DVKVTQSSRYLVKRTGEKVFLECVQDMDHENMFWYRQDPGLGLRLIYFSYDVKMKEKGDIPEGYSVSREKKERFSLILESASTNQTSMYLCASSLIWAQGGGQPQHFGDGTRLSIL.

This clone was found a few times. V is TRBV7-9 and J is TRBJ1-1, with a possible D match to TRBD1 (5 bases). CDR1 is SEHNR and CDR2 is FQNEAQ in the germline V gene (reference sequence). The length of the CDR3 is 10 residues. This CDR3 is CGGGGTEAFF. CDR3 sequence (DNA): TGTGGGGGCGGGGGCACTGAAGCTTTCTTT.

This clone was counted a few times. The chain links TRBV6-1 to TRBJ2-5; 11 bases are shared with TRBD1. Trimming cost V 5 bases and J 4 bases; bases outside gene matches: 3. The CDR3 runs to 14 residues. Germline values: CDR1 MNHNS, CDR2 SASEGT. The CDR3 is CASSPGTGGETQYF. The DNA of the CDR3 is TGTGCCAGCAGTCCTGGGACAGGGGGAGAGACCCAGTACTTC.

CDR3 bases: TGTGCCATCAGGACACGGACAGGTCGGAACACTGAAGCTTTCTTT. Translated, it gives CAIRTRTGRNTEAFF. This rearrangement joins TRBV10-3 to TRBJ1-1, with 7 bases aligning to TRBD1. This CDR3 contains 15 residues. In germline, CDR1 is ENHRY, CDR2 SYGVKD. V lost 6 bases, J lost 1 base, and 8 bases stayed unmatched.

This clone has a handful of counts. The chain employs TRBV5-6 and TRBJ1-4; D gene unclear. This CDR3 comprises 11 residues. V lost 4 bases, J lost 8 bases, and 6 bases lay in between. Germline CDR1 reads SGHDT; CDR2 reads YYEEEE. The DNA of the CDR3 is TGTGCCAGCAGCCGGGAGGAAAAACTGTTTTTT. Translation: CASSREEKLFF.

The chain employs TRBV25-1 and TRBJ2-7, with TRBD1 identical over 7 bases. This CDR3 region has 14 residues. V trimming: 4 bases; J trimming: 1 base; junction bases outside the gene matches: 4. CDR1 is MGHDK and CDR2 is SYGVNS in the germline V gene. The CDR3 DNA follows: TGTGCCAGCAGTGCCACAGGGGAATCCTACGAGCAGTACTTC. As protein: CASSATGESYEQYF.

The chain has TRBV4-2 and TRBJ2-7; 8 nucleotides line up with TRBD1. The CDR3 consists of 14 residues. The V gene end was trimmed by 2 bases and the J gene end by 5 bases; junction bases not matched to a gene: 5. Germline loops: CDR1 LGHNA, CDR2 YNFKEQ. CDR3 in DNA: TGTGCCAGCAGCCAACCGACAGGGGCCAACGAGCAGTACTTC. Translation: CASSQPTGANEQYF.